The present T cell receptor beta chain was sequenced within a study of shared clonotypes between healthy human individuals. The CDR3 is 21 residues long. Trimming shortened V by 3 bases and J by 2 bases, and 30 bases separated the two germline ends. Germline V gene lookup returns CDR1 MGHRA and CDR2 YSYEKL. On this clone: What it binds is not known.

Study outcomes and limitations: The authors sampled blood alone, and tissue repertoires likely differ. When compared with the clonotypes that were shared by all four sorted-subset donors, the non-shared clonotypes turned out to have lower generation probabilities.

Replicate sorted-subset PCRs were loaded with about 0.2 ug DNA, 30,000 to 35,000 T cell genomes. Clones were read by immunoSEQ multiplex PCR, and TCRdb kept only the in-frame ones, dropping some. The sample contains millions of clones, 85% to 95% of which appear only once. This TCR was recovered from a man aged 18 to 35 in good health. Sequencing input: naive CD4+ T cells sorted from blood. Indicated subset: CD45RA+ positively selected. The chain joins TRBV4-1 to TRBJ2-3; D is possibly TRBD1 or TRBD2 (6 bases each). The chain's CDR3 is CASSHDPGSHSWGAPTDTQYF. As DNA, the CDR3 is TGCGCCAGCAGCCACGACCCGGGATCGCATAGCTGGGGGGCTCCCACAGATACGCAGTATTTT.